What follows describes a single TCR beta chain. The antigen is unknown. The record originates from a study of cytomegalovirus exposure and HLA in healthy donors. Germline CDR1 and CDR2: MNHEY and SMNVEV (reference sequence). The CDR3 contains 13 residues. V was shortened by 3 bases and J by 9 bases, with 15 bases between the two germline ends. Use of 60 Vbeta and 13 Jbeta primers characterized the PCR. Clones were read by immunoSEQ multiplex PCR, and TCRdb kept only the in-frame ones, dropping some. In the table there are over 75,000 clones, about 80% of which are singletons. Study-wide points: For most TCR beta V segments, an earlier analysis put the productive rate at about 87% or about 30% of the time. Later analysis showed TCR association rates varying by HLA locus, highest for DRB1 and lowest for HLA-C. The study flagged some 170 TCR beta chains as cytomegalovirus-associated. Later analysis suggested most CMV-associated TCR beta chains were HLA-restricted.

This TCR was sampled from a female donor in good health and CMV-seronegative. This chain uses TRBV27 with TRBJ2-7; the D is unclear. Sequencing input: PBMCs. CDR3 amino acids: CASSFSSLRGQYF. In DNA form, the CDR3 reads TGTGCCAGCAGTTTCTCCTCGCTACGAGGGCAGTACTTC.